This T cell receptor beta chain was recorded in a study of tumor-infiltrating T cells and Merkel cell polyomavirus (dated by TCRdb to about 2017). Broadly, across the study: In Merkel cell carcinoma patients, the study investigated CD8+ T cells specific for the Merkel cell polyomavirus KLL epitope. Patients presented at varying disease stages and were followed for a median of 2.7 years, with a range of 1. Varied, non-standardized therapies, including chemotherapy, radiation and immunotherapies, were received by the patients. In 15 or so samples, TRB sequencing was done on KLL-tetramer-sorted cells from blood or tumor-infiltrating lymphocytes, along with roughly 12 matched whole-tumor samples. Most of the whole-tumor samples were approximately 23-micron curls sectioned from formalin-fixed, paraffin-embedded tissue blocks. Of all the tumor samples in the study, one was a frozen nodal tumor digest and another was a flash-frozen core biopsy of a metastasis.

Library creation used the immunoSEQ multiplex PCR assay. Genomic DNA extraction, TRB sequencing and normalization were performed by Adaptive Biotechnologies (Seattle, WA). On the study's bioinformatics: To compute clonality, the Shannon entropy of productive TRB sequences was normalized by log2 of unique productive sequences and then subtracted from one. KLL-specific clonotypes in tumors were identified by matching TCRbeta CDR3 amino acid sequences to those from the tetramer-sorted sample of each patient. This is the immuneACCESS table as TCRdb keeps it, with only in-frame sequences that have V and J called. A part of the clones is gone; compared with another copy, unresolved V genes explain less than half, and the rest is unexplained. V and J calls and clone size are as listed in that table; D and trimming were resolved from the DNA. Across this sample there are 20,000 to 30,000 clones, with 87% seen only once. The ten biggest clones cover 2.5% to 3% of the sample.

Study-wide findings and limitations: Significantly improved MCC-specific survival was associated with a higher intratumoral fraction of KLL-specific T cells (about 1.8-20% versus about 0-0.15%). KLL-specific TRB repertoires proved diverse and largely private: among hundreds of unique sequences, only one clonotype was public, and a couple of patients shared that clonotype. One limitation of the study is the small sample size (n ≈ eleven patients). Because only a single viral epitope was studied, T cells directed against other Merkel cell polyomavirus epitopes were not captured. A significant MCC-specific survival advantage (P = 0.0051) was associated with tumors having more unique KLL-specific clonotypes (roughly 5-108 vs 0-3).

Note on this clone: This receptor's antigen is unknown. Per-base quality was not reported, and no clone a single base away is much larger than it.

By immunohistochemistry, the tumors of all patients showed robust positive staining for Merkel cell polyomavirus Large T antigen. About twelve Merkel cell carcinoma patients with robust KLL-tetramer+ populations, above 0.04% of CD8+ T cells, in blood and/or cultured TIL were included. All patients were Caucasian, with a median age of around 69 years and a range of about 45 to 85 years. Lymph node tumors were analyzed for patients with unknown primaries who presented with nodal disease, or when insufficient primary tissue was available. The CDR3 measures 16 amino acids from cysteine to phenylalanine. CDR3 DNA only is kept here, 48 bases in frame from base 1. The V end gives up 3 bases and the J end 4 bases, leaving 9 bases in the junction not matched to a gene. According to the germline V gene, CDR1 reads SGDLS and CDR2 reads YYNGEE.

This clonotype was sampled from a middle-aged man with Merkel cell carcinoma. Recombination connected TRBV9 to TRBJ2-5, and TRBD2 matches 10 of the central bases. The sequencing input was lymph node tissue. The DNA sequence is TGTGCCAGCAGCGCGTGGGGAGCGGGGGGGCGAGAGACCCAGTACTTC. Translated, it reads CASSAWGAGGRETQYF.